This T cell receptor beta chain was identified during a study of Graves' ophthalmopathy and Graves' hyperthyroidism. RNA transcripts were the template, and TCR beta CDR3 regions were amplified from them. Second-round multiplex PCR came after first-round RT-PCR with HTBI primers. TCRdb re-called the multiplex PCR reads with MiXCR, one entry per CDR3 protein. Here the sample spans roughly 480,000 distinct CDR3 sequences, roughly an eighth being singletons. Moderate-to-severe activity, CAS ≥3, NOSPECS ≥4 and duration under 3 months were recorded for donors with ophthalmopathy. The origin of this receptor is a woman in her 30s with Graves' ophthalmopathy. Input material: blood.

CDR3 DNA sequence: TGTGCCAGCACCGAGAACACCTTAGGCAATCAGCCCCAGCATTTT. Amino acids: CASTENTLGNQPQHF. This chain uses TRBV2 with TRBJ1-5; D unclear. Germline V lookup: CDR1 SNHLY, CDR2 FYNNEI. Trimming left V 7 bases short and J 2 bases short, with 15 bases between. The CDR3 has 15 residues.